The source of this T cell receptor beta chain is a study of cytomegalovirus exposure and HLA in healthy donors. As for the study in general: Approximately 170 million T cells yielded 90 million to 130 million unique TCR beta sequences in earlier analysis. Whole-study findings and limits: The investigators catalogued 164 TCR beta chains as cytomegalovirus-associated.

Details on this clone: As yet, its antigen is unknown.

V was trimmed by 1 base and J by 0 bases, leaving 13 bases between them. Germline V gives CDR1 SGHVS, CDR2 FNYEAQ. The CDR3 length is 16 residues. 13 Jbeta primers and 60 Vbeta primers were used for the PCR. Generated by immunoSEQ multiplex PCR, the TCRdb table keeps only in-frame clones and is missing some. Of approximately 150,000 clones in the sample, approximately 80% were seen once. The clonotype comes from a man aged 50 or older in good health and CMV-seropositive. The V and J genes are TRBV7-6 and TRBJ2-7; TRBD2 might be the D (6 bases). Sequencing was carried out using PBMCs. CDR3 in DNA: TGTGCCAGCAGCTTAGGAGGTCGGGGGAGCTCCTACGAGCAGTACTTC. As protein: CASSLGGRGSSYEQYF. Looking up the rest from reference TRBV7-6 and TRBJ2-7 gives the full variable domain: GAGVSQSPRYKVTKRGQDVALRCDPISGHVSLYWYRQALGQGPEFLTYFNYEAQQDKSGLPNDRFSAERPEGSISTLTIQRTEQRDSAMYRCASSLGGRGSSYEQYFGPGTRLTVT.